This T cell receptor (beta chain) came from a study of beta chain features in type 1 diabetes. Study results and limitations: TCRB CDR3s were moderately but significantly shorter in Type 1 diabetes patients in all four CD4+ subsets.

The sample holds a few counts of this clone. What it binds is unknown. At the DNA level, this CDR3 is encoded by other sequences in the same sample as well. Sequencing targeted expressed TCRB transcripts, as all isolated RNA had been reverse transcribed. Profiled with immunoSEQ multiplex PCR; TCRdb holds only in-frame clones, not every one. In the table there are about 640,000 clones, roughly 12% of which are singletons. Germline loops: CDR1 SGHTA, CDR2 FQGNSA. Deletions cut 2 bases from V and 6 bases from J, with 5 bases between. This CDR3 region has 11 residues. The sequence derives from a young man with type 1 diabetes. The sequenced sample consisted of naive CD4+ T cells from blood. The rearrangement uses TRBV7-2 and TRBJ2-7, with unresolved D. The DNA of the CDR3 is TGTGCCAGCAGCTTAACCGTCGAGCAGTACTTC. The encoded protein is CASSLTVEQYF.